This TCR beta chain was captured by sequencing in a study of blood T cell repertoires in COVID-19. Study context: PBMCs, B-cell-depleted T cells, or T cells were the source of the cDNA or gDNA that made up the material.

Repertoires were generated with immunoSEQ multiplex PCR, while TCRdb's copy carries only in-frame clones and drops some. The data show approximately 40,000 clones, 88% seen once. Sequencing input: peripheral blood. This sequence originates from a woman in her 70s with acute or convalescent COVID-19.

The CDR3 bases are TGTGCCAGCAGCCAACAGGGGGCGGGAAACACCATATATTTT. The encoded protein is CASSQQGAGNTIYF. The chain combines TRBV3-1 (or the pseudogene TRBV3-2) with TRBJ1-3; 8 bases map to TRBD1. From germline, CDR1 is LGHDT and CDR2 YNNKEL (reference sequence). There are 14 residues in the CDR3. The trim removed 2 bases at V and 4 bases at J, leaving 1 base unmatched.